The subject of this entry is one TCR beta chain. Its specific antigen is unknown. Per-nucleotide qualities are absent, and no much larger clonotype sits a single base away. The data originate from a study of T-cell memory formation after mild COVID-19 (dated by TCRdb to 2020 to 2022). Some background on the complete study: TCR sequence clusters from the two donors were largely donor specific. Two young, previously healthy adult volunteers made up the cohort, one male and one female. In a couple of donors, T-cell clones that expanded and contracted after mild COVID-19 were followed by sequencing TCRalpha and TCRbeta repertoires longitudinally. On the study overall, not on this receptor specifically: Only two mild cases were covered in the study, and larger cohorts including severe cases with pre-infection samples were considered necessary. Contracting CD4+ clones were found mainly in CM and EM memory subsets, while CD8+ clones were enriched in EMRA. Some responding clones were detected in pre-infection memory, suggesting pre-existing cross-reactive memory T cells joined the SARS-CoV-2 response. Balanced CD4/CD8 phenotypes were observed for clones contracting from day 15 to 85, whereas a bias towards CD4+ was observed for a second wave of clones expanding from day 15 to 37. The second-wave clones that peaked on day 37 were not confirmed to be SARS-CoV-2 specific.

The junction carries 9 bases between V and J, which are trimmed by 7 bases and 5 bases respectively. Including cysteine and phenylalanine, the CDR3 has 12 amino acids. The sequence is cut down to CDR3 DNA, 36 bases in frame from base 1. For CDR1 and CDR2, the germline V gene (reference sequence) lists LNHDA and SQIVND. PBMCs were isolated by Ficoll-Paque density gradient centrifugation. The sample was run on an Illumina NovaSeq 6000. TCRalpha and TCRbeta cDNA libraries were constructed by 5'RACE with constant-segment primers, with sample barcodes and unique molecular identifiers being introduced. Trizol reagent was used to extract RNA from every sample. Libraries were amplified in two PCR steps, with a second sample barcode and Illumina TruSeq adapters added in the second step. Libraries were sequenced on an Illumina NovaSeq with 2 x 150 bp paired-end reads. Regarding the original processing steps: Demultiplexing of reads and collapsing into UMI-guided consensus sequences were performed with migec v1.2.7. Using mixcr v2.1.11, UMI consensuses were aligned to TRA and TRB V and J templates and then assembled into clonotypes. A clonotype was counted as expanded or contracted only if both edgeR and NoisET called the change significant, with noise models trained on biological replicates. edgeR calls used a false discovery rate-adjusted p below 0.01 and a log2 fold-change threshold of 1. As an exploratory analysis of dynamics, max-normalized trajectories of the 1000 most abundant clonotypes were examined by PCA with hierarchical clustering. Each responding clone was given a CD4 or CD8 phenotype based on the CD4+ and CD8+ repertoires, which had been sequenced separately. The public reads were reprocessed in TCRdb via fastp at Q25 and MiXCR, keeping in-frame beta chains. CDR3 protein sequences are deduplicated, and each keeps its most common genes and DNA. V and J calls and clone size were set by TCRdb, not the authors. The sample data list about 560,000 distinct CDR3 sequences, and under 20% of these were observed just once. The ten largest clones take up 9.5% to 15% of the sample.

The receptor was derived from an adult woman who had mild COVID-19 (a few samples of this study predate the infection). The sample titles of this study are shuffled in the database, so cell type and time point are left out; the donor was told from shared clones. This sequence uses TRBV19 and TRBJ1-5; the D gene lacks a confident call. Sequencing used PBMCs or a T cell subset sorted from them (not recorded which). The CDR3 region reads CASTPGDQPQHF. The bases are TGTGCCAGTACCCCGGGAGATCAGCCCCAGCATTTT. The entire variable domain, with the stretches around the CDR3 drawn from the reference TRBV19 and TRBJ1-5 proteins, is DGGITQSPKYLFRKEGQNVTLSCEQNLNHDAMYWYRQDPGQGLRLIYYSQIVNDFQKGDIAEGYSVSREKKESFPLTVTSAQKNPTAFYLCASTPGDQPQHFGDGTRLSIL.